These T cell receptor beta chains were read from a single sample in a study of human T cells and chemical hapten exposure. Via MiXCR, TCRdb re-called the RACE reads, giving one row per CDR3 protein. The sample lists roughly 200,000 distinct CDR3 sequences, about a fifth occurring once. This specimen consisted of whole blood, obtained in connection with sensitization to the hapten diphenylcyclopropenone (DPC). The source is a woman in her fifties or sixties with alopecia areata. Some clones in this sample may be carry-over from other donors' samples. Both conserved end residues are part of each CDR3. The D gene is left open where the match is weak. Some rows have no size entry. The others give once, few or many, or a class for an expanded clone.

TRBV29-1,13,.,.,TRBJ1-5,CSAGDGSNQPQHF,TGCAGCGCTGGGGACGGTAGCAATCAGCCCCAGCATTTT
TRBV2,13,.,.,TRBJ1-4,CASSEVPREKLFF,TGTGCCAGCAGTGAAGTCCCCCGGGAAAAACTGTTTTTT
TRBV28,15,TRBD1,.,TRBJ2-7,CASSSGGQGFTEQYF,TGTGCCAGCAGTTCGGGGGGACAGGGGTTTACCGAGCAGTACTTC
TRBV19,20,TRBD2,.,TRBJ2-1,CASMTRAVAGSPGRVNEQFF,TGTGCCAGTATGACGAGAGCTGTAGCGGGATCCCCAGGGAGGGTCAATGAGCAGTTCTTC
TRBV29-1,20,TRBD2,.,TRBJ2-1,CSVEPYTGLAGGSSYNEQFF,TGCAGCGTCGAACCTTATACCGGACTAGCGGGAGGCAGCTCCTACAATGAGCAGTTCTTC
TRBV10-3,15,.,.,TRBJ1-5,CAISENTLGNQPQHF,TGTGCCATCAGTGAGAACACCCTTGGCAATCAGCCCCAGCATTTT
TRBV5-1,16,.,.,TRBJ2-3,CASSPTRLVTTDTQYF,TGCGCCAGCAGCCCGACCCGACTAGTGACCACAGATACGCAGTATTTT
TRBV29-1,14,TRBD2,many,TRBJ2-7,CSVDASGSSYEQYF,TGCAGCGTTGATGCTAGCGGGAGCTCCTACGAGCAGTACTTC
TRBV11-3,12,.,once,TRBJ2-2,CASGFGGGELFF,TGTGCCAGCGGATTCGGGGGCGGGGAGCTGTTTTTT
TRBV27,15,TRBD1,few,TRBJ1-4,CASKFVGQANEKLFF,TGTGCCAGCAAATTCGTGGGACAGGCTAATGAAAAACTGTTTTTT
TRBV6-2/TRBV6-3,17,.,few,TRBJ2-1,CASSYLNEGRDKNEQFF,TGTGCCAGCAGTTACCTGAATGAGGGGCGGGATAAGAATGAGCAGTTCTTC
TRBV4-2,17,TRBD2,few,TRBJ2-7,CASSQGLAVGRMYEQYF,TGTGCCAGCAGCCAGGGTTTAGCGGTCGGGAGGATGTACGAGCAGTACTTC
TRBV5-6,16,.,few,TRBJ2-3,CASRGPPPTFTDTQYF,TGTGCCAGCAGAGGTCCTCCCCCTACTTTCACAGATACGCAGTATTTT
TRBV9,12,.,few,TRBJ2-5,CASSVVGETQYF,TGTGCCAGCAGCGTAGTTGGGGAGACCCAGTACTTC
TRBV20-1,17,TRBD2,.,TRBJ2-1,CSARDLKGSGPYNEQFF,TGCAGTGCTAGAGATCTCAAGGGTAGCGGGCCGTACAATGAGCAGTTCTTC
TRBV20-1,14,TRBD1,few,TRBJ2-7,CSATPGQGTSEQYF,TGCAGTGCTACACCGGGACAGGGGACTTCTGAGCAGTACTTC
TRBV7-2,15,.,few,TRBJ1-1,CASSQAAGVNTEAFF,TGTGCCAGCAGCCAAGCGGCGGGGGTGAACACTGAAGCTTTCTTT
TRBV20-1,13,TRBD2,few,TRBJ2-3,CSAVTSGTDTQYF,TGCAGTGCCGTGACTAGCGGTACAGATACGCAGTATTTT
TRBV6-2/TRBV6-3,16,.,.,TRBJ2-1,CASSSTLRSSYNEQFF,TGTGCCAGCAGTTCCACACTCAGGAGCTCCTACAATGAGCAGTTCTTC